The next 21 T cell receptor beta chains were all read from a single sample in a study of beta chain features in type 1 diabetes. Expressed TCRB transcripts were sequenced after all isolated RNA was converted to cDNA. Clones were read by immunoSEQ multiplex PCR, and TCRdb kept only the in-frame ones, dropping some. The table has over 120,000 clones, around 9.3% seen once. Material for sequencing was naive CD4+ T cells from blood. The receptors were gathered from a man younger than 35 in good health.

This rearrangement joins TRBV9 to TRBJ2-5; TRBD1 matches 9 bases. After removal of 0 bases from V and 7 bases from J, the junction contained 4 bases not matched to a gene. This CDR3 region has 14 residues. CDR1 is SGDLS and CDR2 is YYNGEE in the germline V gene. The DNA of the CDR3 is TGTGCCAGCAGCGTAGGGACAGGGGAAGGGACCCAGTACTTC. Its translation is CASSVGTGEGTQYF.

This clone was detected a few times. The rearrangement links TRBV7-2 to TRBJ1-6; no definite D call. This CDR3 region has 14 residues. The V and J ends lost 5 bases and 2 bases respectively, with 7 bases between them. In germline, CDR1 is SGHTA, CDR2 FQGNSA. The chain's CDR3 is CASSVSAYNSPLHF. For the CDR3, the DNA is TGTGCCAGCAGCGTCTCGGCCTATAATTCACCCCTCCACTTT.

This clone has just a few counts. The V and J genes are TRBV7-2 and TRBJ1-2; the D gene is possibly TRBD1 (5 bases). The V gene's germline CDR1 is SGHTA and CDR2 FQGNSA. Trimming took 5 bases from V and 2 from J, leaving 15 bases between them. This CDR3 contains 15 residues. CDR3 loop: CASSDAQGPNYGYTF. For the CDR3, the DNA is TGTGCCAGCAGCGACGCGCAGGGCCCCAACTATGGCTACACCTTC.

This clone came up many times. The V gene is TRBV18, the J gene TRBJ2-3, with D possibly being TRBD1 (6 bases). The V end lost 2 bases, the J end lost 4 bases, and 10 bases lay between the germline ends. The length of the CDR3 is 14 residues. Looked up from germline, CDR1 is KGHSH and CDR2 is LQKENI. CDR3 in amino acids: CASSPTTGPDTQYF. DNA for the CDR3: TGTGCCAGCTCACCAACCACAGGGCCAGATACGCAGTATTTT. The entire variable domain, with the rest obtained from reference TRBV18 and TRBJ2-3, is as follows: NAGVMQNPRHLVRRRGQEARLRCSPMKGHSHVYWYRQLPEEGLKFMVYLQKENIIDESGMPKERFSAEFPKEGPSILRIQQVVRGDSAAYFCASSPTTGPDTQYFGPGTRLTVL.

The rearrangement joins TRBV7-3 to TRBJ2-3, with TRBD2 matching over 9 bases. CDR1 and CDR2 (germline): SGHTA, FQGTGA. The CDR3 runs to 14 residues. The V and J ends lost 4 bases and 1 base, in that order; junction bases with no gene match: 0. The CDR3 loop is CASSSSGGTDTQYF. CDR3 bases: TGTGCCAGCAGCTCTAGCGGGGGCACAGATACGCAGTATTTT.

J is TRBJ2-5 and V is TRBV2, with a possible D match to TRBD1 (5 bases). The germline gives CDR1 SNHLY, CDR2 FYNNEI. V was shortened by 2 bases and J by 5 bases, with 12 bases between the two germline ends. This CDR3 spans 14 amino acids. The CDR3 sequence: CASSEFQGGETQYF. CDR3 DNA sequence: TGTGCCAGCAGTGAATTCCAGGGTGGCGAGACCCAGTACTTC.

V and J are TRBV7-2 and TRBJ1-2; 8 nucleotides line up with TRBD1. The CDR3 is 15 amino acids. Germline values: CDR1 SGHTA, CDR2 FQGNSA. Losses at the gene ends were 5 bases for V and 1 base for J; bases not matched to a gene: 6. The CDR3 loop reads CASSTRTGNNYGYTF. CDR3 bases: TGTGCCAGCAGCACCCGGACAGGGAATAACTATGGCTACACCTTC.

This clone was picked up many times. CDR3 loop: CAISGSTGRSGEQYF. The CDR3 nucleotides read TGTGCCATCAGTGGGTCGACAGGGAGATCGGGGGAGCAGTACTTC. This chain connects TRBV10-3 to TRBJ2-7; 7 bases match TRBD1. This CDR3 has 15 amino acids. Looked up from germline, CDR1 is ENHRY and CDR2 is SYGVKD. With 4 bases clipped from V and 7 bases from J, the junction kept 13 bases outside the gene matches.

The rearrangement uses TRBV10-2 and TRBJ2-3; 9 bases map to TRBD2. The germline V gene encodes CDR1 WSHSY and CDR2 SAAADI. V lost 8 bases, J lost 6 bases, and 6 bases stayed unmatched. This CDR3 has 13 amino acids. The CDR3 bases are TGCGCCAGCGGAGCGGGGGGAGGGGATACGCAGTATTTT. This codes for CASGAGGGDTQYF.

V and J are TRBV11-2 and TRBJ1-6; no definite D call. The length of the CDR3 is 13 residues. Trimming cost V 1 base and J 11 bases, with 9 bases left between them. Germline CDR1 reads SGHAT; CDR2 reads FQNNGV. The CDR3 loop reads CASSLGGGAPLHF. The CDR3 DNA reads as TGTGCCAGCAGCTTAGGGGGAGGCGCACCCCTCCACTTT.

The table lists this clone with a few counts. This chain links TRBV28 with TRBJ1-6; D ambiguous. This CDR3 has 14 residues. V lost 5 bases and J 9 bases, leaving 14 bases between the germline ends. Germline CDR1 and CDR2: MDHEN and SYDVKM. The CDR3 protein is CASSGSSISSPLHF. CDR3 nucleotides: TGTGCCAGCAGTGGGAGCTCCATAAGTTCACCCCTCCACTTT.

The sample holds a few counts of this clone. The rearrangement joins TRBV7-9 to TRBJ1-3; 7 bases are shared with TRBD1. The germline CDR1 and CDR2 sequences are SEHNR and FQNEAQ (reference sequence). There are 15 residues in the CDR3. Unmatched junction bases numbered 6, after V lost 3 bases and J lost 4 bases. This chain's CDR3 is CASSLLQGKGNTIYF. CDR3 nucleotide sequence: TGTGCCAGCAGCTTGTTACAGGGGAAAGGAAACACCATATATTTT.

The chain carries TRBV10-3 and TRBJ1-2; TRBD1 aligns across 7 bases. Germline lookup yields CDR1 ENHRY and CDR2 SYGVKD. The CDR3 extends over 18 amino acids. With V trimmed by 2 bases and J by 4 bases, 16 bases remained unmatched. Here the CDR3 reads CAISEAPGPRGRSYGYTF. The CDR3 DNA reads TGTGCCATCAGTGAGGCCCCGGGACCGAGGGGGCGTAGCTATGGCTACACCTTC.

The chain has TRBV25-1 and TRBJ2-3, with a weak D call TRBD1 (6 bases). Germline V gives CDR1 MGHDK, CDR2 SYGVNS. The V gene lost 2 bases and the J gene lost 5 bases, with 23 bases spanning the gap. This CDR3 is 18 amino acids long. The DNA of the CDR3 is TGTGCCAGCAGTGAAATACTCGGCAGGGGCCCCTCGGGAGATACGCAGTATTTT. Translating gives CASSEILGRGPSGDTQYF.

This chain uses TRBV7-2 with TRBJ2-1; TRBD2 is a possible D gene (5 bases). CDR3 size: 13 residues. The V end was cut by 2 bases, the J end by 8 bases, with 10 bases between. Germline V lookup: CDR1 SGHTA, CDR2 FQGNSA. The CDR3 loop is CASSLNFGDEQFF. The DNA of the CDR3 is TGTGCCAGCAGCTTAAATTTCGGGGATGAGCAGTTCTTC.

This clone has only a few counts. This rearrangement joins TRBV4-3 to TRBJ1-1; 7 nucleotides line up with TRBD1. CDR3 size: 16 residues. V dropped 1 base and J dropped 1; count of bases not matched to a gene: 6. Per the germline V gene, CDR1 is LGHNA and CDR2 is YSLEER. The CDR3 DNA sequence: TGCGCCAGCAGCCAAGGAGGGGGCCCCACGAACACTGAAGCTTTCTTT. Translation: CASSQGGGPTNTEAFF.

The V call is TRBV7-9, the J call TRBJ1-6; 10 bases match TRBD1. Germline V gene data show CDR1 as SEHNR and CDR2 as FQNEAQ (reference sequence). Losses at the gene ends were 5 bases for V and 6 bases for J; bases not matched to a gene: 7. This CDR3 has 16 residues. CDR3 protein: CASSPYRQGANSPLHF. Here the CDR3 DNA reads TGTGCCAGCAGCCCGTACCGACAGGGGGCTAATTCACCCCTCCACTTT.

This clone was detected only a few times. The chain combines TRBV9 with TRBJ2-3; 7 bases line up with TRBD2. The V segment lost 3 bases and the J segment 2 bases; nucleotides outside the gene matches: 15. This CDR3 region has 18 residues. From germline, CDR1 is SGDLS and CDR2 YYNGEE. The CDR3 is CASSAPQGAGYTTDTQYF. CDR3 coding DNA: TGTGCCAGCAGCGCCCCCCAGGGAGCGGGGTACACCACAGATACGCAGTATTTT.

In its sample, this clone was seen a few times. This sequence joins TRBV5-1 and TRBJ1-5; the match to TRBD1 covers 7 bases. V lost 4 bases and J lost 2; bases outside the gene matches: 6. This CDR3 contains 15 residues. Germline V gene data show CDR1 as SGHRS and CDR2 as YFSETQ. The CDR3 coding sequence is TGCGCCAGCAGCATAGGGGGCCTGGGCAATCAGCCCCAGCATTTT. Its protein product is CASSIGGLGNQPQHF.

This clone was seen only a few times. DNA for the CDR3: TGTGCCAGCTCAGCGAGACAGGTGGAGACCCAGTACTTC. This codes for CASSARQVETQYF. The J gene is TRBJ2-5, the V gene TRBV18, with D possibly TRBD1 on 6 matching bases. CDR1 and CDR2 from the germline V gene are KGHSH and LQKENI. Trimming removed 5 bases at V and 5 bases at J, with 12 bases between. The CDR3 runs to 13 residues.

This chain's CDR3 is CASRRQVGDTQYF. DNA for the CDR3: TGTGCCAGCAGGAGACAGGTTGGAGATACGCAGTATTTT. This chain links TRBV6-5 with TRBJ2-3; possible D gene TRBD1, 6 bases. Germline assignment: CDR1 MNHEY and CDR2 SVGAGI. V lost 6 bases and J 5 bases, leaving 12 bases between the germline ends. The CDR3 is made up of 13 amino acids.